The present entry profiles one T cell receptor beta chain with its context. Its specificity is unknown. This entry is derived from a study of human CD4 T cells and Enterobacteriaceae. Study-wide results and caveats: Ex vivo clonotype reactivity was inferred only by sequence matching.

Method: immunoSEQ multiplex PCR; TCRdb's copy keeps in-frame clones and lacks some. The data contain 25,000 to 35,000 clones, 80% to 90% of them seen just once; the ten biggest clones take up around 0.96%. The V end was cut by 1 base, the J end by 5 bases, with 9 bases between. Germline CDR1 is SEHNR and CDR2 is FQNEAQ (reference sequence). This CDR3 region has 14 residues. The memory gate held CD4+ cells that were not CD45RA+CCR7+CD95- naive cells, over 95% pure. CD4+ T cells and monocytes were enriched with CD4 and CD14 microbeads. Sorting first excluded CD8+, CD14+, CD16+, CD56+, CD19+ and CD25-bright cells.

The sample was memory CD4+ T cells from blood. V and J are TRBV7-9 and TRBJ1-5; D is possibly TRBD1 (5 bases). This TCR was sampled from a human donor in good health. CDR3 protein: CASSLGDGHQPQHF. The CDR3 DNA follows: TGTGCCAGCAGCTTAGGGGACGGCCATCAGCCCCAGCATTTT. Supplemented by reference TRBV7-9 and TRBJ1-5, the full variable domain reads DTGVSQNPRHKITKRGQNVTFRCDPISEHNRLYWYRQTLGQGPEFLTYFQNEAQLEKSRLLSDRFSAERPKGSFSTLEIQRTEQGDSAMYLCASSLGDGHQPQHFGDGTRLSIL.